This TCR beta chain emerged from a study of T cell responses to AZD1222 COVID-19 vaccine. The repertoire was sequenced with immunoSEQ multiplex PCR; TCRdb's copy has only in-frame clones and lacks some. Counted here are around 25,000 clones, around nine tenths occurring once; the ten biggest clones make up around a third. V was cut by 5 bases and J by 5 bases, with 18 bases left in between. The CDR3 is made up of 15 amino acids. Germline values: CDR1 SEHNR, CDR2 FQNEAQ (reference sequence). The sequencing used peripheral blood, collected 28 days after the second AZD1222 dose. This rearrangement joins TRBV7-9 to TRBJ2-5; a weak D match, TRBD2 (5 bases). This receptor was taken from an adult who received the AZD1222 COVID-19 vaccine. This chain's CDR3 is CASSPQMGVQETQYF. The CDR3 DNA follows: TGTGCCAGCAGCCCCCAAATGGGAGTTCAGGAGACCCAGTACTTC.